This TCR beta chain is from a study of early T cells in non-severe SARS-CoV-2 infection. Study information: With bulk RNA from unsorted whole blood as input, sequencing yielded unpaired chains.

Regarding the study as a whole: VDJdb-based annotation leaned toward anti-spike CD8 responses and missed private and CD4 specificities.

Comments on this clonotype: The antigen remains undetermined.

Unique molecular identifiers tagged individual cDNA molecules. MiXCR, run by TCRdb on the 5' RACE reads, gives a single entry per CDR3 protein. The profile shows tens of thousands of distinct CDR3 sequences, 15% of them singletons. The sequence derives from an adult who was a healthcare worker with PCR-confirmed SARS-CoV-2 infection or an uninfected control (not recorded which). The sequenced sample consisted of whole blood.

The CDR3 protein is CASSELASHNEQFF. CDR3 bases: TGTGCCAGCTCAGAACTAGCGTCCCACAATGAGCAGTTCTTC. The rearrangement joins TRBV18 to TRBJ2-1; 7 nucleotides align to TRBD2. The CDR3 is 14 residues long. V trimming: 5 bases; J trimming: 5 bases; junction bases outside the gene matches: 6. Germline values: CDR1 KGHSH, CDR2 LQKENI.